This T cell receptor (beta chain) is from a study of T-cell reconstitution after alpha-beta-depleted transplantation in children. Overall study findings and caveats: Several hundred rapidly expanded clones from non-depleted graft cells reportedly supplied alpha-beta T cells about two months post-transplant. After one year, T-cell counts and TCRbeta diversity mostly came from new T cells. From surviving recipient T cells and thymic progenitors came the high day-60 TCRbeta diversity observed in some patients.

Remarks on this clonotype: No antigen is known for it.

TCRbeta library construction was performed incorporating unique molecular identifiers. TCRdb reprocessed the PCR reads via MiXCR and lists one record per CDR3 protein. The sample lists 250,000 to 400,000 distinct CDR3 sequences; approximately 23% were seen once. V dropped 0 bases and J dropped 3 bases, with 13 bases sitting between them. This CDR3 is 16 amino acids long. The germline V gene encodes CDR1 LNHNV and CDR2 YYDKDF (reference sequence). The TCR was taken from a male patient under 18 who had a stem cell transplant for acute lymphoblastic leukemia, so the T cells may come from the graft donor. The V gene is TRBV15, the J gene TRBJ2-3; D call uncertain. The source material was PBMCs, mostly from graft donor cells, sampled 180 days after TCRalphabeta/CD19-depleted stem cell transplant. The CDR3 loop reads CATSRDWERRTDTQYF. Written as DNA, the CDR3 is TGTGCCACCAGCAGAGATTGGGAAAGGAGAACAGATACGCAGTATTTT.